This TCR beta chain was recovered during a study of Tregs in tolerant kidney transplant recipients. Only in-frame clones appear in the TCRdb table, and some are missing; sequencing was by immunoSEQ multiplex PCR. The sample data list around 30,000 clones. Remarks on this clone: The read falls 3 residues short of the CDR3 end, and the missing part is taken from the germline J gene.

Deletions cut 5 bases from V and 3 bases from J, with 18 bases between. Germline V lookup: CDR1 SGHRS, CDR2 YFSETQ. This CDR3 is built from 15 residues. The nonmyeloablative bone marrow transplants came from related graft donors, with transient mixed chimerism. V usage is TRBV5-1 and J usage is TRBJ2-7; possibly TRBD2 for D (6 bases). The sample in question was CD4+ T cells from blood (PBMCs), obtained 24 months after the transplant. This TCR was sampled from a human patient who received a combined kidney and bone marrow transplant. Some T cells may be graft donor cells. The chain's CDR3 is CASSWDSLGGYEQYF. The CDR3 bases that were read are TGCGCCAGCAGTTGGGACTCCCTGGGGGGCTACGAG. Complete variable domain (other parts from reference TRBV5-1 and TRBJ2-7): KAGVTQTPRYLIKTRGQQVTLSCSPISGHRSVSWYQQTPGQGLQFLFEYFSETQRNKGNFPGRFSGRQFSNSRSEMNVSTLELGDSALYLCASSWDSLGGYEQYFGPGTRLTVT.